What follows are 17 T cell receptor beta chains derived from one specimen sequenced in a study of blood T cell repertoires in COVID-19. The repertoire was sequenced with immunoSEQ multiplex PCR; TCRdb's copy has only in-frame clones and lacks some. The sample holds roughly 120,000 clones, 90% seen once. Input material: peripheral blood. The source of these receptors is a man aged 55 to 70 with COVID-19, enrolled during active disease.

The rearrangement joins TRBV28 to TRBJ1-5; D remains ambiguous. Per germline, CDR1 MDHEN and CDR2 SYDVKM. The CDR3 consists of 16 residues. Trimming took 3 bases from V and 0 from J, leaving 12 bases between them. CDR3 protein: CASSLLADYSNQPQHF. The CDR3 bases are TGTGCCAGCAGTTTGTTGGCAGATTATAGCAATCAGCCCCAGCATTTT.

This chain links TRBV28 with TRBJ2-7; 11 nucleotides match TRBD1. Per the germline V gene, CDR1 is MDHEN and CDR2 is SYDVKM. Unmatched junction bases numbered 16, after V lost 7 bases and J lost 5 bases. This CDR3 spans 17 amino acids. The CDR3 DNA is TGTGCCAGCACCCGGACAGGGGGCGAGAACTTTAGGGACGAGCAGTACTTC. Its protein product is CASTRTGGENFRDEQYF. Variable domain in full (rest from reference TRBV28 and TRBJ2-7): DVKVTQSSRYLVKRTGEKVFLECVQDMDHENMFWYRQDPGLGLRLIYFSYDVKMKEKGDIPEGYSVSREKKERFSLILESASTNQTSMYLCASTRTGGENFRDEQYFGPGTRLTVT.

The chain links TRBV2 to TRBJ1-1, with a weak D call TRBD1 (5 bases). The CDR3 is 13 residues long. Germline CDR1 is SNHLY and CDR2 is FYNNEI. The V end was cut by 10 bases, the J end by 2 bases, with 14 bases between. The CDR3 bases are TGTGCCACGACCCGGGGGGAAAACACTGAAGCTTTCTTT. Its translation: CATTRGENTEAFF.

The rearrangement uses TRBV24-1 and TRBJ2-1, with TRBD2 identical over 12 bases. The CDR3 totals 13 residues. V lost 3 bases, J lost 14 bases, and 4 bases stayed unmatched. Germline CDR1 and CDR2: KGHDR and SFDVKD. The chain's CDR3 is CATSDAPSGREFF. In DNA form, the CDR3 reads TGTGCCACCAGTGATGCGCCTAGCGGGAGGGAGTTCTTC.

Only one count was recorded for this clone. The chain employs TRBV4-3 and TRBJ1-1; D gene ambiguous. Germline CDR1 and CDR2: LGHNA and YSLEER. The CDR3 spans 13 residues. V lost 4 bases to trimming and J lost 3 bases, with 9 bases between them. The CDR3 spells CASSLLRDTEAFF. CDR3 DNA sequence: TGCGCCAGCAGCCTCCTGAGGGACACTGAAGCTTTCTTT.

The CDR3 reads CASSLAQTSESDTQYF. CDR3 in DNA: TGCGCCAGCAGCTTGGCCCAGACTAGCGAGTCAGATACGCAGTATTTT. The chain joins TRBV5-1 to TRBJ2-3; 8 bases fit TRBD2. Trimming removed 0 bases from V and 4 bases from J; junction bases left unmatched: 7. Germline V gene sequence: CDR1 SGHRS, CDR2 YFSETQ. The CDR3 spans 16 residues.

The chain is built from TRBV19 and TRBJ2-7, with a tentative D call TRBD1 (5 bases). There are 14 residues in the CDR3. Germline V gene data show CDR1 as LNHDA and CDR2 as SQIVND (reference sequence). V dropped 5 bases and J dropped 2 bases, with 13 bases sitting between them. CDR3 residues: CASSDGARTYEQYF. CDR3 sequence (DNA): TGTGCCAGTAGTGATGGGGCCAGGACCTACGAGCAGTACTTC.

V and J are TRBV5-1 and TRBJ2-1, with D unresolved. CDR1 SGHRS and CDR2 YFSETQ come from the germline V gene. This CDR3 is built from 13 residues. The germline V and J ends were trimmed by 2 bases and 7 bases, with 10 bases remaining between them. This chain's CDR3 is CASSFEAANEQFF. The CDR3 DNA sequence: TGCGCCAGCAGCTTCGAGGCGGCTAATGAGCAGTTCTTC.

The genes are TRBV11-2 and TRBJ1-1, with D possibly TRBD1 on 6 matching bases. Germline V lookup: CDR1 SGHAT, CDR2 FQNNGV. This CDR3 has 15 amino acids. V was cut by 4 bases and J by 0 bases, with 12 bases left in between. The CDR3 DNA reads as TGTGCCAGCAGCTACCCTGGGACATTGAACACTGAAGCTTTCTTT. It specifies CASSYPGTLNTEAFF.

V and J are TRBV11-2 and TRBJ2-7, with 7 bases matching TRBD2. Germline V gene lookup returns CDR1 SGHAT and CDR2 FQNNGV. V lost 4 bases and J lost 3; bases outside the gene matches: 6. The CDR3 consists of 14 residues. The CDR3 DNA reads as TGTGCCAGCAGCTACCAAGCGGGAAGCTACGAGCAGTACTTC. Its translation: CASSYQAGSYEQYF.

The chain links TRBV5-4 to TRBJ1-3, with TRBD1 matching 7 bases. Per the germline V gene, CDR1 is SGHNT and CDR2 is YYREEE (reference sequence). V lost 2 bases to trimming and J lost 3 bases; unmatched junction nucleotides: 11. CDR3 length: 17 amino acids. The CDR3 sequence: CASSFSHEDRSGNTIYF. CDR3 coding DNA: TGTGCCAGCAGCTTTTCTCACGAGGACAGGAGTGGAAACACCATATATTTT.

The chain employs TRBV5-1 and TRBJ1-1, with D possibly being TRBD1 (6 bases). Per germline, CDR1 SGHRS and CDR2 YFSETQ. The CDR3 is 16 amino acids. The V end was cut by 4 bases, the J end by 4 bases, with 20 bases between. The CDR3 coding sequence is TGCGCCAGCAGCCCCCAATGGACAGCCGAGGGCACTGAAGCTTTCTTT. Translating it yields CASSPQWTAEGTEAFF.

V gene TRBV10-1 combines with J gene TRBJ1-4; tentative D call: TRBD1 (6 bases). This CDR3 contains 14 residues. Per the germline V gene, CDR1 is WNHNN and CDR2 is SYGVQD (reference sequence). The V end lost 6 bases, the J end lost 2 bases, and 10 bases lay between the germline ends. The CDR3 nucleotides are TGCGCCAGCAGCGACAGGAGTACTAATGAAAAACTGTTTTTT. Amino acid sequence: CASSDRSTNEKLFF.

The V call is TRBV3-1 (or the pseudogene TRBV3-2), the J call TRBJ2-2, with a tentative D call TRBD1 (6 bases). V was pared by 3 bases and J by 0 bases, with 11 bases between. The CDR3 has 16 amino acids. The germline V gene has CDR1 LGHDT and CDR2 YNNKEL (reference sequence). The CDR3 sequence: CASSHVDSTNTGELFF. The CDR3 DNA reads as TGTGCCAGCAGCCACGTGGACAGTACGAACACCGGGGAGCTGTTTTTT.

V and J are TRBV2 and TRBJ2-1; possibly TRBD2 for D (6 bases). Germline assignment: CDR1 SNHLY and CDR2 FYNNEI. The V gene lost 5 bases and the J gene lost 13 bases, with 18 bases spanning the gap. This CDR3 has 13 amino acids. As DNA, the CDR3 is TGTGCCAGCAGTCGACTATGGGGGGAGCCCCAGTTCTTC. Its translation is CASSRLWGEPQFF.

The chain combines TRBV6-2 or TRBV6-3 with TRBJ1-1; 7 bases are a match to TRBD1. V was clipped by 4 bases and J by 1 base; unmatched bases: 6. The CDR3 totals 15 residues. The germline gives CDR1 MNHEY, CDR2 SVGEGT. CDR3: CASSSPGQQNTEAFF. CDR3 in DNA: TGTGCCAGCAGTTCCCCGGGACAGCAGAACACTGAAGCTTTCTTT.

CDR3 DNA sequence: TGTGCCAGCAGCTTTCGAGCACTTACTAGCGGGAGTGGGGGGGAGCAGTACTTC. Amino acids: CASSFRALTSGSGGEQYF. The J gene is TRBJ2-7, the V gene TRBV4-2, with 11 bases that match TRBD2. CDR1 is LGHNA, CDR2 YNFKEQ, per germline. Trimming at V came to 5 bases and at J to 7 bases, leaving 19 bases not matched to a gene. The CDR3 runs 18 residues.